A selection of T cell receptor beta chains follows, all from one sample in a study of T-cell memory formation after mild COVID-19. Each CDR3 protein gets one entry after TCRdb re-called the 5' RACE reads with MiXCR. Among about 320,000 distinct CDR3 sequences listed, 14% were seen once. Sequencing was performed on PBMCs or a T cell subset sorted from them (not recorded which). The receptors come from a man aged 18 to 29 who had mild COVID-19 (a few samples of this study predate the infection). Cell type and time point are not known. Both conserved end residues are trimmed from each CDR3. Each record gives: J gene, V gene, CDR3 protein.

TRBJ1-1,TRBV7-2,ASSTQANTEAF
TRBJ2-5,TRBV15,ATSPRITQETQY
TRBJ2-2,TRBV29-1,SVVGLASTGELF
TRBJ2-5,TRBV11-2,ASSLIGGEQETQY
TRBJ1-4,TRBV5-1,ASSLLQGTNEKLF
TRBJ1-6,TRBV7-2,ASSLVQSSYNSPLH
TRBJ1-3,TRBV27,ARIGPAAGNTIY
TRBJ2-7,TRBV7-9,ASSISGEQY
TRBJ2-5,TRBV15,ATSRTRRTGEETQY
TRBJ1-3,TRBV28,ASSTPAGTSGNTIY
TRBJ2-6,TRBV25-1,ASSEYGSGANVLT
TRBJ2-1,TRBV6-5,ASNRVGGAYNEQF
TRBJ2-1,TRBV6-5,ASSRTSGGANEQF
TRBJ2-7,TRBV4-2,ASSQGTSGYEQY
TRBJ2-6,TRBV4-1,ASSQGDTGANVLT
TRBJ2-1,TRBV6-2/TRBV6-3,ASTTQGTLYNEQF
TRBJ2-5,TRBV29-1,SVQRGAWETQY
TRBJ1-5,TRBV20-1,SAPDRYNQPQH
TRBJ1-5,TRBV27,ASSHRGGQPQH
TRBJ2-7,TRBV3-1,ASSQDPAGNEQY
TRBJ2-7,TRBV20-1,SASQGRHEQY
TRBJ1-1,TRBV10-2,ASSVEENTEAF
TRBJ2-5,TRBV20-1,SAMTSGETQY
TRBJ2-3,TRBV7-3,ASLAPAPKDTQY
TRBJ2-1,TRBV5-1,ASSLAGTYNEQF
TRBJ2-1,TRBV4-2,ASSSPQYNEQF
TRBJ2-7,TRBV29-1,SVSAQGYEQY
TRBJ2-1,TRBV7-3,ASSTGLAHYNEQF
TRBJ1-2,TRBV7-9,ASSLGTRNYGYT